The 17 T cell receptor beta chains below all came from one sample that was sequenced in a study of CD8 T cells in Susac syndrome. Roughly 0.45 to 1 ug RNA was reverse transcribed with random hexamers. MiXCR was run by TCRdb on the immunoSEQ multiplex PCR reads, yielding one entry per CDR3 protein. The top ten hold over 0.065% of the sample, which has roughly 330,000 distinct CDR3 sequences, 92% seen once. The specimen sequenced was CD4+ T cells from PBMCs. These receptors all stem from a human donor with multiple sclerosis.

CDR3 sequence: CSADLGDTQYF. The CDR3 DNA sequence: TGCAGTGCCGACCTGGGAGATACGCAGTATTTT. The V and J genes are TRBV20-1 and TRBJ2-3; D is ambiguous. Germline lookup yields CDR1 DFQATT and CDR2 SNEGSKA (reference sequence). The CDR3 sequence is 11 residues long. V gave up 6 bases and J gave up 5 bases, with 9 bases separating them.

This sequence joins TRBV7-8 and TRBJ1-6; weak D call: TRBD1 (6 bases). The V end was cut by 5 bases, the J end by 6 bases, with 14 bases between. The CDR3 totals 15 residues. In germline, CDR1 is SGHVS, CDR2 FQNEAQ. CDR3 loop: CASSGGSVINSPLHF. The CDR3 nucleotides read TGTGCCAGCAGCGGGGGCTCAGTAATTAATTCACCCCTCCACTTT.

This clonotype was detected once. The V and J genes are TRBV6-6 and TRBJ2-6, with TRBD1 matching 7 bases. This CDR3 is built from 16 residues. The V and J ends lost 4 bases and 1 base, in that order; junction bases with no gene match: 4. The germline V gene encodes CDR1 MNHNY and CDR2 SVGAGI (reference sequence). The CDR3 spells CASSSTRGSGANVLTF. DNA for the CDR3: TGTGCCAGCAGTTCAACCAGGGGGTCTGGGGCCAACGTCCTGACTTTC.

CDR3 residues: CASSPLGTPDEKLFF. CDR3 coding DNA: TGTGCCAGCTCACCACTGGGGACCCCAGATGAAAAACTGTTTTTT. This chain links TRBV18 with TRBJ1-4, with D perhaps matching TRBD1 (5 bases). Trimming cost V 1 base and J 6 bases, with 12 bases left between them. From germline, CDR1 is KGHSH and CDR2 LQKENI. The CDR3 totals 15 residues. Complete variable domain (other parts from reference TRBV18 and TRBJ1-4): NAGVMQNPRHLVRRRGQEARLRCSPMKGHSHVYWYRQLPEEGLKFMVYLQKENIIDESGMPKERFSAEFPKEGPSILRIQQVVRGDSAAYFCASSPLGTPDEKLFFGSGTQLSVL.

The genes are TRBV12-3 or TRBV12-4 and TRBJ1-1, with D tentatively TRBD1 (5 bases). Trimming removed 3 bases from V and 13 bases from J, with 9 bases in between. The CDR3 is 10 amino acids. The CDR3 region is CASSFSRVFF. DNA of the CDR3: TGTGCCAGCAGTTTTTCCAGGGTTTTCTTT.

The chain links TRBV20-1 to TRBJ1-4; unclear D gene. V lost 1 base to trimming and J lost 6 bases, with 12 bases between them. The CDR3 sequence is 14 residues long. Germline CDR1 is DFQATT and CDR2 is SNEGSKA (reference sequence). The CDR3 DNA is TGCAGTGCTAGAGCGGGTGGGTTTGATGAAAAACTGTTTTTT. Protein sequence: CSARAGGFDEKLFF.

This clonotype was observed a handful of times. The chain recombines TRBV6-6 with TRBJ1-2; a weak D match, TRBD1 (5 bases). Germline V gives CDR1 MNHNY, CDR2 SVGAGI (reference sequence). The CDR3 runs to 16 residues. With 2 bases removed from V and 10 bases from J, the gap between germline ends came to 23 bases. The chain's CDR3 is CASSYGRVSNKVVYTF. CDR3 bases: TGTGCCAGCAGTTACGGCAGGGTCTCTAATAAGGTCGTCTACACCTTC.

This rearrangement joins TRBV5-1 to TRBJ2-3, with 12 positions matching TRBD2. After removal of 4 bases from V and 7 bases from J, the junction contained 10 bases not matched to a gene. There are 16 residues in the CDR3. Germline loops: CDR1 SGHRS, CDR2 YFSETQ. The CDR3 loop reads CASSDRLAGATHTQYF. DNA of the CDR3: TGCGCCAGCAGCGACAGACTAGCGGGGGCCACTCATACGCAGTATTTT.

V gene TRBV7-2 combines with J gene TRBJ1-4; D gene ambiguous. Germline V gene data show CDR1 as SGHTA and CDR2 as FQGNSA. The V gene lost 2 bases and the J gene lost 4 bases, with 8 bases spanning the gap. This CDR3 comprises 14 residues. The CDR3 nucleotides read TGTGCCAGCAGCTTAAGTAGAAGTAATGAAAAACTGTTTTTT. Its protein product is CASSLSRSNEKLFF.

V usage is TRBV20-1 and J usage is TRBJ1-5, with D maybe TRBD1 (6 bases). The V gene lost 4 bases and the J gene lost 6 bases, with 10 bases spanning the gap. The V gene's germline CDR1 is DFQATT and CDR2 SNEGSKA (reference sequence). The CDR3 is 12 residues long. The CDR3 spells CSAKTGFQPQHF. The CDR3 coding sequence is TGCAGTGCTAAAACAGGGTTTCAGCCCCAGCATTTT.

The chain uses TRBV11-1 and TRBJ2-3, with a tentative D call TRBD1 (5 bases). Between the trimmed V and J ends, which lost 9 bases and 5 bases, there was a span of 15 bases. CDR1 SGHAT and CDR2 FQDESV come from the germline V gene (reference sequence). The CDR3 sequence is 13 residues long. CDR3 nucleotide sequence: TGTGCCAGGCGGATGAAGGGGATAGATACGCAGTATTTT. Amino acids: CARRMKGIDTQYF.

The chain has TRBV6-1 and TRBJ1-2, with 9 bases matching TRBD1. Germline assignment: CDR1 MNHNS and CDR2 SASEGT. The J segment lost 4 bases and the V segment lost 6 bases, leaving 3 bases of the junction unmatched. There are 13 residues in the CDR3. The CDR3: CASSEDRGYGYTF. The CDR3 DNA follows: TGTGCCAGCAGCGAGGACAGGGGCTATGGCTACACCTTC.

The rearrangement uses TRBV3-1 and TRBJ2-1; weak D call: TRBD1 (5 bases). The CDR3 consists of 16 residues. Germline V lookup: CDR1 LGHDT, CDR2 YNNKEL (reference sequence). V lost 3 bases to trimming and J lost 8 bases, with 20 bases between them. The CDR3 sequence: CASSQPLDTKSDEQFF. The CDR3 DNA reads as TGTGCCAGCAGCCAGCCCTTGGACACTAAAAGCGATGAGCAGTTCTTC.

This clonotype was counted a few times. This sequence joins TRBV24-1 and TRBJ2-1, with TRBD2 as a possible D gene (5 bases). Germline V gene data show CDR1 as KGHDR and CDR2 as SFDVKD. The V end was cut by 4 bases, the J end by 4 bases, with 19 bases between. The CDR3 loop spans 17 amino acids. This chain's CDR3 is CATSDPQRGSTYNEQFF. CDR3 bases: TGTGCCACCAGTGACCCTCAACGCGGGTCTACATACAATGAGCAGTTCTTC.

V and J are TRBV20-1 and TRBJ2-3; no definite D call. The CDR3 covers 15 residues. Germline-derived CDR1 and CDR2 are DFQATT and SNEGSKA (reference sequence). The germline V and J ends were trimmed by 6 bases and 2 bases, with 18 bases remaining between them. The CDR3 loop reads CSAHTTPLVTDTQYF. The CDR3 DNA reads as TGCAGTGCCCATACTACACCCCTAGTCACAGATACGCAGTATTTT.

The V and J genes are TRBV20-1 and TRBJ2-1; 13 bases map to TRBD2. V lost 4 bases, J lost 6 bases, and 6 bases stayed unmatched. The CDR3 is 15 residues long. Germline V CDR1 and CDR2: DFQATT, SNEGSKA (reference sequence). The CDR3 bases are TGCAGTGCTAATCCAGGGACTAGCGGGATCAATGAGCAGTTCTTC. It is translated as CSANPGTSGINEQFF.

In this sample, this clonotype turned up once. This chain uses TRBV10-3 with TRBJ2-2; D ambiguous. The CDR3 is 14 amino acids. CDR1 is ENHRY and CDR2 is SYGVKD in the germline V gene. V was shortened by 2 bases and J by 0 bases, with 4 bases between the two germline ends. CDR3 sequence: CAISETANTGELFF. In DNA form, the CDR3 reads TGTGCCATCAGTGAGACAGCGAACACCGGGGAGCTGTTTTTT.